This T cell receptor (beta chain) was observed in a study of shared clonotypes between healthy human individuals. A note on this clone: The target antigen is unknown.

Positively selected for CCR7, the CD45RO-negative cells used as naive CD8 cells excluded terminally differentiated effector memory CD45RA+ cells. This CDR3 region has 13 residues. V lost 4 bases, J lost 0 bases, and 5 bases lay in between. Germline CDR1 and CDR2: SGHVS and FNYEAQ. The study's findings and limits: Since donors were few, the genetic and exposure-history diversity represented was limited.

TCRdb's table, derived via immunoSEQ multiplex PCR, lists solely in-frame clones and lacks some. The table lists about 580,000 clones, about 98% of them singletons, with 0.3% in the top ten. The receptor's source is a man aged 30 to 39 in good health. The chain is built from TRBV7-6 and TRBJ2-3; D is undetermined. Sequenced input: naive CD8+ T cells sorted from blood. The CDR3 loop is CASSSLSTDTQYF. Here the CDR3 DNA reads TGTGCCAGCAGCTCCCTGAGCACAGATACGCAGTATTTT. The full variable domain, its missing parts supplied by reference TRBV7-6 and TRBJ2-3, is GAGVSQSPRYKVTKRGQDVALRCDPISGHVSLYWYRQALGQGPEFLTYFNYEAQQDKSGLPNDRFSAERPEGSISTLTIQRTEQRDSAMYRCASSSLSTDTQYFGPGTRLTVL.